This T cell receptor beta chain is drawn from a study of shared clonotypes between healthy human individuals. TCRdb's table, derived via immunoSEQ multiplex PCR, lists solely in-frame clones and lacks some. The table shows 2 million to 3 million clones, with just over 90% occurring only once. Looked up from germline, CDR1 is SGHNT and CDR2 is YYREEE (reference sequence). The CDR3 runs to 13 residues. Trimming at V came to 4 bases and at J to 9 bases, leaving 9 bases not matched to a gene. Donors were healthy HIV-negative adults without recent acute infections or vaccinations. This sequence originates from a man younger than 35 in good health. The sequencing input was naive CD4+ T cells sorted from blood. The subset denotes: CD45RA+ positively selected. The chain uses TRBV5-4 and TRBJ1-2; 7 nucleotides align to TRBD1. DNA for the CDR3: TGTGCCAGCAGCCCACAGGGGCCGGAGAGCTACACCTTC. Amino acid sequence: CASSPQGPESYTF.